The present TCR beta chain was sequenced within a study of blood T cell repertoires in COVID-19. Study-wide context: Material from acute and convalescent COVID-19 was sourced from the United States, Italy and Spain. From T cells, B-cell-depleted T cells, or PBMCs came the material, which was cDNA or gDNA.

In the original processing: Estimation of nucleated cell counts was performed using reference gene primer amplification. The data were produced by immunoSEQ multiplex PCR, yet TCRdb's version contains in-frame clones alone and is incomplete. Clonal size and the V and J genes are those of that table, whereas D and trimming came from the DNA. Of under 150,000 clones listed, 85% to 90% were seen once; the top ten hold 2% to 2.5%. The CDR3 is made up of 15 amino acids. Germline CDR1 and CDR2: SGDLS and YYNGEE. V lost 2 bases to trimming and J lost 2 bases; unmatched junction nucleotides: 3. The sequenced sample was peripheral blood. The receptor was isolated from a man in his forties or fifties with active COVID-19. The chain joins TRBV9 to TRBJ2-3; 9 bases line up with TRBD2. CDR3 residues: CASSVAGGLTDTQYF. CDR3 nucleotide sequence: TGTGCCAGCAGCGTGGCGGGGGGGCTCACAGATACGCAGTATTTT.